A selection of T cell receptor beta chains follows, all from one sample in a study of T cells after yellow fever vaccination. Each CDR3 protein gets one entry after TCRdb re-called the 5' RACE reads with MiXCR. The table shows about 550,000 distinct CDR3 sequences, with over 15% occurring only once. Specimen: PBMCs, collected 15 days after the yellow fever booster vaccination. The receptor source for this set is a man aged 30 to 45 who received the YFV17D yellow fever vaccine. CDR3s include the opening cysteine and the closing phenylalanine or tryptophan. Each record gives: V gene, D gene, J gene, clone size, CDR3 DNA, CDR3 protein. The D gene is left open where the match is weak. Some rows mark clone size as missing; the rest say once, few, many or name a class of expanded clone.

>TRBV28|-|TRBJ2-1|few
TGTGCCAGGCCCAGCAATGGCAATGAGCAGTTCTTC
CARPSNGNEQFF
>TRBV6-5|TRBD1|TRBJ2-7|few
TGTGCCAGCAGTTACTTGGACAGGGGTTACGAGCAGTACTTC
CASSYLDRGYEQYF
>TRBV7-2|TRBD1|TRBJ2-7|-
TGTGCCAGCAGTTCGGACAGGGGTGGCTACGAGCAGTACTTC
CASSSDRGGYEQYF
>TRBV20-1|TRBD2|TRBJ2-7|-
TGCAGTGCTGGGACTAGCGGGAGGGCCTACGAGCAGTACTTC
CSAGTSGRAYEQYF
>TRBV7-2|TRBD1|TRBJ1-1|-
TGTGCCAGCAGCCTCGGACAGGGAAAACTGAACACTGAAGCTTTCTTT
CASSLGQGKLNTEAFF
>TRBV12-3/TRBV12-4|TRBD1|TRBJ2-1|few
TGTGCCAGCAGACCCTCAGGGGGCGCCGGACAGTTCTTC
CASRPSGGAGQFF
>TRBV7-9|-|TRBJ1-1|many
TGTGCCAGCAGCGAAGACGTCACTGAAGCTTTCTTT
CASSEDVTEAFF
>TRBV7-2|-|TRBJ2-6|-
TGTGCCAGCAGCTTGAAGGGCTCTGGGGCCAACGTCCTGACTTTC
CASSLKGSGANVLTF
>TRBV3-1|TRBD2|TRBJ2-7|few
TGTGCCAGCAGCCAATTGGGGAGGGGAACCCTACCTACCGAGCAGTACTTC
CASSQLGRGTLPTEQYF
>TRBV7-2|TRBD2|TRBJ2-1|few
TGTGCCAGCAGCGGGGGGCTAGCGGGAGGTAATGAGCAGTTCTTC
CASSGGLAGGNEQFF
>TRBV4-2|TRBD2|TRBJ2-1|few
TGTGCCAGCAGCCAAGGGCGGGAGGGCCGGCGTGAGCAGTTCTTC
CASSQGREGRREQFF
>TRBV14|TRBD2|TRBJ2-1|few
TGTGCCAGCAGCCAGGGCGGGAGTACGGGTGAGCAGTTCTTC
CASSQGGSTGEQFF
>TRBV27|-|TRBJ2-7|-
TGTGCCAGCAGTTTTAGCGGACGGGGGGAGCAGTACTTC
CASSFSGRGEQYF
>TRBV15|TRBD1|TRBJ2-1|few
TGTGCCACCAGCATCGGACAGGTTAAGTACAATGAGCAGTTCTTC
CATSIGQVKYNEQFF
>TRBV25-1|TRBD2|TRBJ2-7|few
TGTGCCAGCAGTGAATTCCCTAGCGGGAAGAACTACGAGCAGTACTTC
CASSEFPSGKNYEQYF
>TRBV10-3|TRBD1|TRBJ2-7|few
TGTGCCATCACCGAAGGTCGGGACAGCTACGAGCAGTACTTC
CAITEGRDSYEQYF
>TRBV3-1|-|TRBJ1-3|few
TGTGCCAGCGGTGGAAACACCATATATTTT
CASGGNTIYF
>TRBV29-1|-|TRBJ2-2|-
TGCAGCGTGGAAGGGGGTGGTCAGAACACCGGGGAGCTGTTTTTT
CSVEGGGQNTGELFF
>TRBV12-3/TRBV12-4|-|TRBJ2-3|few
TGTGCCAGCAGTCAAACGCCCGGCACAGATACGCAGTATTTT
CASSQTPGTDTQYF
>TRBV24-1|-|TRBJ2-2|few
TGTGCCACCAGTGTTTCTGTAGCGGCCGCGAACACCGGGGAGCTGTTTTTT
CATSVSVAAANTGELFF
>TRBV5-1|-|TRBJ2-7|-
TGCGCCAGCAGCCAGGCACTAGGGGTTTACGAGCAGTACTTC
CASSQALGVYEQYF
>TRBV6-2/TRBV6-3|TRBD2|TRBJ2-1|-
TGTGCCAGCGGAACCGCGGGACTAGCGGAAGGAGCTGAGCAGTTCTTC
CASGTAGLAEGAEQFF
>TRBV7-8|TRBD1|TRBJ2-5|few
TGTGCCAGCAGCTTAATGTCACAGGGGGCTTTTGAGACCCAGTACTTC
CASSLMSQGAFETQYF
>TRBV20-1|TRBD2|TRBJ2-7|few
TGCAGTGCTGGGAGGTCTAGCGGGACCTACGAGCAGTACTTC
CSAGRSSGTYEQYF